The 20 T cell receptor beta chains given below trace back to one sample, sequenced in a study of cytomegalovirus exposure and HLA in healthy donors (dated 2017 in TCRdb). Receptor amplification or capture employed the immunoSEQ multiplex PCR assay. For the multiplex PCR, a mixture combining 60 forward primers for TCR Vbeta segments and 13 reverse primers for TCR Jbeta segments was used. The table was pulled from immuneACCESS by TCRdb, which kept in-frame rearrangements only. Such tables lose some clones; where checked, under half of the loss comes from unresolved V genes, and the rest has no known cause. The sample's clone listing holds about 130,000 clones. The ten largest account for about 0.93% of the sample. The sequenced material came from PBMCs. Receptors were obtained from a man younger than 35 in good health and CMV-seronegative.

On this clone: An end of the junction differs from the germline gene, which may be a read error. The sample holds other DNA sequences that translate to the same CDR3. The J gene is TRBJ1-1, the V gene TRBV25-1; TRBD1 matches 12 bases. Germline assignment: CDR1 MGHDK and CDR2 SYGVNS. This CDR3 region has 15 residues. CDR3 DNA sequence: TGCGCCAGCAGTGGGACAGGGGGCTGGAACACTGAAGCTTTCTTT. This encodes CASSGTGGWNTEAFF.

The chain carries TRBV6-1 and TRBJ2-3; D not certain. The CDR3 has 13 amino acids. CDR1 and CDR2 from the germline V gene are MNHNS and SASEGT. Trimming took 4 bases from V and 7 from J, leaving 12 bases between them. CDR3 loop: CASSVTLSYTQYF. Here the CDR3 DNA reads TGTGCCAGCAGTGTTACGCTCAGTTATACGCAGTATTTT.

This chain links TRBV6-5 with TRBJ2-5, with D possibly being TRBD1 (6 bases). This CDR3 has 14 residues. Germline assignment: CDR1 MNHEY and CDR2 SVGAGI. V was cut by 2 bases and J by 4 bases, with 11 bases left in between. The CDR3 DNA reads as TGTGCCAGCAGTTACGTTGGGGGCCGAGAGACCCAGTACTTC. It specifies CASSYVGGRETQYF.

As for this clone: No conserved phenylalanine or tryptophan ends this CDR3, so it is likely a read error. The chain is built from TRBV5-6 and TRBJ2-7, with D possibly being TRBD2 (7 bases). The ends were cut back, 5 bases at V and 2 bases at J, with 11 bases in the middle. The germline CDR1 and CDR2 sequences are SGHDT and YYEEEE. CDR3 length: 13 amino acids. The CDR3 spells CASRRGATYEQYS. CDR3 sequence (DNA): TGTGCCAGCAGACGGGGGGCGACCTACGAGCAGTACTCC.

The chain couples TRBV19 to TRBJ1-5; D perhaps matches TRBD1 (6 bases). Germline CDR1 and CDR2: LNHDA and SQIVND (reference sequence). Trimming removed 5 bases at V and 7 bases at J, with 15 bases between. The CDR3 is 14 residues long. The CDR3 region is CASSPTGPGQPQHF. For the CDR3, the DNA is TGTGCCAGTAGTCCGACAGGCCCCGGCCAGCCCCAGCATTTT.

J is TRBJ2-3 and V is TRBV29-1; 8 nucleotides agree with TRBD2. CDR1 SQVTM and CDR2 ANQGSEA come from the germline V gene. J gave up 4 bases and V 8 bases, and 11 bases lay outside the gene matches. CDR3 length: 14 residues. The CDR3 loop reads CSFGRGEWADTQYF. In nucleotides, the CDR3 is TGCAGCTTCGGGAGGGGGGAATGGGCAGATACGCAGTATTTT.

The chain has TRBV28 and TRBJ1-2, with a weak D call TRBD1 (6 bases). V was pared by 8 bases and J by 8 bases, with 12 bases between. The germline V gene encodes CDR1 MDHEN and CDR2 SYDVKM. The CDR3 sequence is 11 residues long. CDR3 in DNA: TGTGCCAGCCGGGAGGGGGGGGGCTACACCTTC. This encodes CASREGGGYTF.

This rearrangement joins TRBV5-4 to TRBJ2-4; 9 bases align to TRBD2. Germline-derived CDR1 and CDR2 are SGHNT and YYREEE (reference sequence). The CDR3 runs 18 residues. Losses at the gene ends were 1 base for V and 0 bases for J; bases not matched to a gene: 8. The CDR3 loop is CASSLTTSGNIAKNIQYF. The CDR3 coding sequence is TGTGCCAGCAGCTTGACGACTAGCGGAAATATAGCCAAAAACATTCAGTACTTC.

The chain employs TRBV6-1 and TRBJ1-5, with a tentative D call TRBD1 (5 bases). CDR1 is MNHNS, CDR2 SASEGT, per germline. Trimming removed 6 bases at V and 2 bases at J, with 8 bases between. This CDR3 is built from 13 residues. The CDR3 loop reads CASSPQGNQPQHF. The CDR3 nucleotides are TGTGCCAGCAGCCCACAGGGCAATCAGCCCCAGCATTTT.

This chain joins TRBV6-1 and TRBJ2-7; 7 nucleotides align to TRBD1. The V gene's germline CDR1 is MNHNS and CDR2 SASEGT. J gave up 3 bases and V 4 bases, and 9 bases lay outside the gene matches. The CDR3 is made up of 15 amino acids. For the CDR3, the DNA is TGTGCCAGCAGTGTACGACAGGGAATAAACTACGAGCAGTACTTC. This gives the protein CASSVRQGINYEQYF.

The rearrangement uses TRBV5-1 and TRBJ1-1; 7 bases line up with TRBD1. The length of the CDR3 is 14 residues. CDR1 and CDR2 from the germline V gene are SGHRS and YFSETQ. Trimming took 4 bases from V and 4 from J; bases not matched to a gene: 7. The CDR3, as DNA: TGCGCCAGCAGCCCAAATCCAGGGGGCACTGAAGCTTTCTTT. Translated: CASSPNPGGTEAFF. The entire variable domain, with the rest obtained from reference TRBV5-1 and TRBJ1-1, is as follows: KAGVTQTPRYLIKTRGQQVTLSCSPISGHRSVSWYQQTPGQGLQFLFEYFSETQRNKGNFPGRFSGRQFSNSRSEMNVSTLELGDSALYLCASSPNPGGTEAFFGQGTRLTVV.

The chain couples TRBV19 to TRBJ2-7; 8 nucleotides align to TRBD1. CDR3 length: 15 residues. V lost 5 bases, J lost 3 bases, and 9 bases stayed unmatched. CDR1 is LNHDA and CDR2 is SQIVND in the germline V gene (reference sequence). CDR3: CASSPRTGMSYEQYF. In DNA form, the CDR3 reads TGTGCCAGTAGTCCCCGGACAGGGATGAGCTACGAGCAGTACTTC.

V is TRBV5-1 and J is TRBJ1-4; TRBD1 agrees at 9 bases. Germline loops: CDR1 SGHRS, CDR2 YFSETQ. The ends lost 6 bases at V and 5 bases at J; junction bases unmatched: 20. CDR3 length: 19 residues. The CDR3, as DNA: TGCGCCAGCACCAACGGGACAGGGTTTCGACGTTTTCAGAATGAAAAACTGTTTTTT. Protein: CASTNGTGFRRFQNEKLFF.

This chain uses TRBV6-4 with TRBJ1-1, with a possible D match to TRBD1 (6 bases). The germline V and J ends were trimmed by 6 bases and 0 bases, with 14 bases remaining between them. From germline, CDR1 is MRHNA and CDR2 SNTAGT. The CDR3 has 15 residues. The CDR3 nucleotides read TGTGCCAGCAGCAGCCAGGGGATACTGAACACTGAAGCTTTCTTT. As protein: CASSSQGILNTEAFF.

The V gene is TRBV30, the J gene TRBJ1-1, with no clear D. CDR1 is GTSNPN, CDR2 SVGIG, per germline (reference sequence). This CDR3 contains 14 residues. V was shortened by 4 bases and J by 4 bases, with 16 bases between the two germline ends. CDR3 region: CAWTGGSGITEAFF. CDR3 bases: TGTGCCTGGACAGGAGGGTCAGGAATCACTGAAGCTTTCTTT.

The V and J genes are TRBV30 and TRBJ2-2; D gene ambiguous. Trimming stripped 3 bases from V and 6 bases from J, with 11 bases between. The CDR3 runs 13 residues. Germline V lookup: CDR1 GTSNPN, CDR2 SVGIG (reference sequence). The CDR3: CAWSPNSAGELFF. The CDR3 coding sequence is TGTGCCTGGAGCCCGAACTCCGCCGGGGAGCTGTTTTTT.

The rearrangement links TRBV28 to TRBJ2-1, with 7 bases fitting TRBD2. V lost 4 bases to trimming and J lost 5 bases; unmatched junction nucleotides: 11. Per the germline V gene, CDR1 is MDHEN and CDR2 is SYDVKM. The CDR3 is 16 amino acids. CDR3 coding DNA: TGTGCCAGCAGTTCTTGGGGGGAGGGCCTCGACAATGAGCAGTTCTTC. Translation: CASSSWGEGLDNEQFF. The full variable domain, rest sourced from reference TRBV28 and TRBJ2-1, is DVKVTQSSRYLVKRTGEKVFLECVQDMDHENMFWYRQDPGLGLRLIYFSYDVKMKEKGDIPEGYSVSREKKERFSLILESASTNQTSMYLCASSSWGEGLDNEQFFGPGTRLTVL.

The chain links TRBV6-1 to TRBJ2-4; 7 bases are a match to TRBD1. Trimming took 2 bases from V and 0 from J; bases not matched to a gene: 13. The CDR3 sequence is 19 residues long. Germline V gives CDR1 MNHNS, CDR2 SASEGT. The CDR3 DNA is TGTGCCAGCAGTGAACCCCGGGACAGCGTGGTTCTAGCCAAAAACATTCAGTACTTC. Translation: CASSEPRDSVVLAKNIQYF.

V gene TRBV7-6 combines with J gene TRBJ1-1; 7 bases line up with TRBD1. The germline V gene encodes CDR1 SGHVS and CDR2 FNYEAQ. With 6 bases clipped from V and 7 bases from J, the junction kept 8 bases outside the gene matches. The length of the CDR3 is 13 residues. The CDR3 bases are TGTGCCAGCAGTTTCTACGACAGGGATGAAGCTTTCTTT. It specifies CASSFYDRDEAFF.

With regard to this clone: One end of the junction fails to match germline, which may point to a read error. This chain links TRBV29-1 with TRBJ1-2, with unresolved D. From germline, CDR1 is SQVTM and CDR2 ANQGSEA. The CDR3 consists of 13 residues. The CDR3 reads CSVDQWELSGYSF. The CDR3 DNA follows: TGCAGCGTTGATCAGTGGGAGCTATCTGGCTACTCCTTC.